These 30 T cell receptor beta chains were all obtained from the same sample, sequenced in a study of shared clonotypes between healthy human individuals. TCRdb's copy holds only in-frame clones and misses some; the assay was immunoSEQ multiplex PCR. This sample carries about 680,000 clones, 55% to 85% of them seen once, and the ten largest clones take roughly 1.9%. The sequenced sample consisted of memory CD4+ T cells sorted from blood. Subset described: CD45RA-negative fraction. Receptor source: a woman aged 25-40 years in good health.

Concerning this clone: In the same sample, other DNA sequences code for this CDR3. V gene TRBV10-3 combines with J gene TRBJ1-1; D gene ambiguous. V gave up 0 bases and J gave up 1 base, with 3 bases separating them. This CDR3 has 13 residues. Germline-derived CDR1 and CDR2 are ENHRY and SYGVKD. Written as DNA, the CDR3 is TGTGCCATCAGTGAGTCAGGGAACACTGAAGCTTTCTTT. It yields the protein CAISESGNTEAFF.

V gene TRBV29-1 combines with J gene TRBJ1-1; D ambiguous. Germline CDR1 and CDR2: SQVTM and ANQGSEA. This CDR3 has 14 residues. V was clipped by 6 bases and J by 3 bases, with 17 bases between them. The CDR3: CSVPDWERDTEAFF. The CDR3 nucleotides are TGCAGCGTCCCGGACTGGGAACGGGACACTGAAGCTTTCTTT.

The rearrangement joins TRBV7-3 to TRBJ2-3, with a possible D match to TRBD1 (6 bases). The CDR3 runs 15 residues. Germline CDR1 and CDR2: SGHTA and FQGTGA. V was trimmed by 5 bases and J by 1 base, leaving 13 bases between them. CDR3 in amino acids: CASSPVGGRTDTQYF. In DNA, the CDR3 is TGTGCCAGCAGCCCCGTAGGGGGTCGCACAGATACGCAGTATTTT.

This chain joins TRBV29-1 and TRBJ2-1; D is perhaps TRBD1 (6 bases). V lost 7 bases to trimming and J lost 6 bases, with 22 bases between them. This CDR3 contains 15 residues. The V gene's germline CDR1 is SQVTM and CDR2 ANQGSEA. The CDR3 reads CSATPQGIRFNEQFF. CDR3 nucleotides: TGCAGCGCCACCCCCCAGGGGATTCGCTTCAATGAGCAGTTCTTC.

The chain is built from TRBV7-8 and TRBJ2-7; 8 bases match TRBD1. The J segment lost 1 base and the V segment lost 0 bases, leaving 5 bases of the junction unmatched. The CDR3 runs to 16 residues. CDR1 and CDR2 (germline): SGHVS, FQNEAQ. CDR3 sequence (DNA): TGTGCCAGCAGCTTAGCAGGGGACAGGCTATCCTACGAGCAGTACTTC. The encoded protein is CASSLAGDRLSYEQYF.

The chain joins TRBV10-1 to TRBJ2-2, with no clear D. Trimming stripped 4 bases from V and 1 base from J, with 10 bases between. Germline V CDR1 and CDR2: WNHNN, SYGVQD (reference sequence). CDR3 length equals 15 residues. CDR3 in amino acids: CASSAGSKNTGELFF. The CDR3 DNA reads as TGCGCCAGCAGTGCCGGGTCGAAGAACACCGGGGAGCTGTTTTTT.

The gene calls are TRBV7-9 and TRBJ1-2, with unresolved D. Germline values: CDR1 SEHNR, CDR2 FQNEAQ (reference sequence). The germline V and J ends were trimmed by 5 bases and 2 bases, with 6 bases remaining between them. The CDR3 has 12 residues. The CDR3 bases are TGTGCCAGCAGCCTAAACAACTATGGCTACACCTTC. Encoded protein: CASSLNNYGYTF.

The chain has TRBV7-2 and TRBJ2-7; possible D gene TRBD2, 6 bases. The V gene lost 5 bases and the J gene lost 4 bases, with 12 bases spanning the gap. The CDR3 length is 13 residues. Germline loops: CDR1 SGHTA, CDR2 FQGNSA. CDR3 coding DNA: TGTGCCAGCAGCGTCGCGCGGGGATACGAGCAGTACTTC. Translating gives CASSVARGYEQYF.

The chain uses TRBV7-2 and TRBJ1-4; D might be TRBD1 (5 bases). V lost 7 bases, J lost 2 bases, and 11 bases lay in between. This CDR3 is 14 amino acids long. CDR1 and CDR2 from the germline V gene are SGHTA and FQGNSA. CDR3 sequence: CASTRGRTNEKLFF. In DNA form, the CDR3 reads TGTGCCAGCACCCGGGGACGGACTAATGAAAAACTGTTTTTT.

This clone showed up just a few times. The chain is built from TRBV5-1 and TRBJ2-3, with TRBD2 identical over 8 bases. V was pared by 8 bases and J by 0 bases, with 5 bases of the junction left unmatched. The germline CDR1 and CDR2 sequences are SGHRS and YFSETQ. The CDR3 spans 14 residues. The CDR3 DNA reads TGCGCCAGTAAAGCGGGGGCTAGCACAGATACGCAGTATTTT. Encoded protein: CASKAGASTDTQYF.

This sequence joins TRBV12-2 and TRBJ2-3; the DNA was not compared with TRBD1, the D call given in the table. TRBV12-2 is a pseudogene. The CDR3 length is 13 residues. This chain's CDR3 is CASFTGRWDTQYF. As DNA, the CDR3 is TGTGCAAGTTTTACAGGCAGGTGGGATACGCAGTATTTT.

CDR3 amino acids: CASSGARGTFGTQYF. In DNA form, the CDR3 reads TGTGCCAGCAGCGGCGCCCGAGGCACCTTTGGGACCCAGTACTTC. J is TRBJ2-5 and V is TRBV7-8; no clear D gene. V lost 5 bases to trimming and J lost 7 bases, with 20 bases between them. The CDR3 has 15 residues. From germline, CDR1 is SGHVS and CDR2 FQNEAQ.

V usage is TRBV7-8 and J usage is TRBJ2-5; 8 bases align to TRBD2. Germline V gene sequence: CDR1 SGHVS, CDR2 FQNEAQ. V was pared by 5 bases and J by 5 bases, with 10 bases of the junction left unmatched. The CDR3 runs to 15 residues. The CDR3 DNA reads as TGTGCCAGCAGCAACTCCGGACTAGCTGGGGAGACCCAGTACTTC. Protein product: CASSNSGLAGETQYF.

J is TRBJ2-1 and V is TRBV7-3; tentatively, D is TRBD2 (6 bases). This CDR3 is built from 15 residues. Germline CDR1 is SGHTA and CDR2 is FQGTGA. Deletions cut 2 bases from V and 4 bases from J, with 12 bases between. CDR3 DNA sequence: TGTGCCAGCAGCTTAGTGGTGACTAGGTACAATGAGCAGTTCTTC. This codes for CASSLVVTRYNEQFF.

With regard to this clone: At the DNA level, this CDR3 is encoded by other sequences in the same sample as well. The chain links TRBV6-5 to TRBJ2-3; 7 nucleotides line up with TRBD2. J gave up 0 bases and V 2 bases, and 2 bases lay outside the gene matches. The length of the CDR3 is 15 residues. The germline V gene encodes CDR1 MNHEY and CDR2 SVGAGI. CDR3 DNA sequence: TGTGCCAGCAGTTACGGCGGGAGTAGCACAGATACGCAGTATTTT. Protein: CASSYGGSSTDTQYF.

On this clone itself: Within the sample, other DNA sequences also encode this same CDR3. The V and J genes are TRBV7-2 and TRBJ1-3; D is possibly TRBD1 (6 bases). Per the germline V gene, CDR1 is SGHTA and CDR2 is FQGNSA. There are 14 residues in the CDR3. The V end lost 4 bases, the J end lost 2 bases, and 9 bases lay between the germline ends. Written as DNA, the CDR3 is TGTGCCAGCAGCTCACAGGGTGCTGGAAACACCATATATTTT. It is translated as CASSSQGAGNTIYF.

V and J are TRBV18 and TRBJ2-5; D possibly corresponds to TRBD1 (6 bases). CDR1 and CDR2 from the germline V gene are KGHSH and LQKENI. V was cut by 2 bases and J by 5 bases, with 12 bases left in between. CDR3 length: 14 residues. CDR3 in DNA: TGTGCCAGCTCACCAACAGGGATGGTTGAGACCCAGTACTTC. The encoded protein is CASSPTGMVETQYF.

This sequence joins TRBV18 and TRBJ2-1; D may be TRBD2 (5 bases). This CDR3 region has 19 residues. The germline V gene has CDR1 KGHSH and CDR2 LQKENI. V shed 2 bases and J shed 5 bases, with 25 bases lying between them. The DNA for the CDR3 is TGTGCCAGCTCACCAACCGGTGGAGGAGGTTACGGGGTAAACAATGAGCAGTTCTTC. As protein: CASSPTGGGGYGVNNEQFF.

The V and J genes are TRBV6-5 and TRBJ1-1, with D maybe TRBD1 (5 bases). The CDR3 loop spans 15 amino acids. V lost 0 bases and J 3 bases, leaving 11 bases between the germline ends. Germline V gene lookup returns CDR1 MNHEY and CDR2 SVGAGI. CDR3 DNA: TGTGCCAGCAGTTACTCGTCAGGGATTCACACTGAAGCTTTCTTT. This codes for CASSYSSGIHTEAFF.

The CDR3 region has the DNA TGTGCCAGTGCCAATCCAGGGGGGGTCACTGAAGCTTTCTTT. Residues: CASANPGGVTEAFF. J is TRBJ1-1 and V is TRBV19, with 7 bases aligning to TRBD1. In germline, CDR1 is LNHDA, CDR2 SQIVND (reference sequence). This CDR3 comprises 14 residues. Trimming at V came to 8 bases and at J to 4 bases, leaving 10 bases not matched to a gene.

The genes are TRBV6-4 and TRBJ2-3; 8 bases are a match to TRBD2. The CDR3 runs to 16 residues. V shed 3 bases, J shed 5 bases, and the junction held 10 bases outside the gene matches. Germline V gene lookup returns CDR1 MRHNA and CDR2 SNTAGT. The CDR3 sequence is CASSESLAGVQDTQYF. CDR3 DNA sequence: TGTGCCAGCAGTGAAAGCCTAGCGGGCGTGCAAGATACGCAGTATTTT.

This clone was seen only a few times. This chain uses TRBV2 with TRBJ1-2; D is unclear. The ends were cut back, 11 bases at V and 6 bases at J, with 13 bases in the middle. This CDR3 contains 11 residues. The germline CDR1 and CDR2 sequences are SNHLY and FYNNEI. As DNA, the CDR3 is TGTGCCGGCGCCCGTGTCGATGGCTACACCTTC. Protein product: CAGARVDGYTF.

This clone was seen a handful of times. The CDR3 bases are TGTGCCAGCAGACAAACCTTCGCAACTAATGAAAAACTGTTTTTT. Protein product: CASRQTFATNEKLFF. The rearrangement joins TRBV6-1 to TRBJ1-4; D remains unclear. The CDR3 is 15 residues long. The ends were cut back, 6 bases at V and 0 bases at J, with 11 bases in the middle. Germline V CDR1 and CDR2: MNHNS, SASEGT.

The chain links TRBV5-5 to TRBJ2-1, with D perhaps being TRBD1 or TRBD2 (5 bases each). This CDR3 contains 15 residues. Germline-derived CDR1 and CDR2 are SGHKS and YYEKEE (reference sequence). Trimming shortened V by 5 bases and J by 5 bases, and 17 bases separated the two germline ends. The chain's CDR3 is CASRTLGLGDNEQFF. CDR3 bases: TGTGCCAGCAGGACCCTGGGGCTGGGAGACAATGAGCAGTTCTTC.

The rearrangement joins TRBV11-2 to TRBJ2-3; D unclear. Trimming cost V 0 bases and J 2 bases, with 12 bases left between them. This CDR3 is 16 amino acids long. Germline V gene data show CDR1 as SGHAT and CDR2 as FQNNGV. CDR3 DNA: TGTGCCAGCAGCTTAGACTACGGTAGGGTCACAGATACGCAGTATTTT. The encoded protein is CASSLDYGRVTDTQYF.

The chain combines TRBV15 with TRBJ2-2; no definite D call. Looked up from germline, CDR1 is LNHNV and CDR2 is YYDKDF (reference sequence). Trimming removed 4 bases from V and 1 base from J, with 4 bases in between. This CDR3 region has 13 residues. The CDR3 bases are TGTGCCACCAGCATTTTGAACACCGGGGAGCTGTTTTTT. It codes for CATSILNTGELFF.

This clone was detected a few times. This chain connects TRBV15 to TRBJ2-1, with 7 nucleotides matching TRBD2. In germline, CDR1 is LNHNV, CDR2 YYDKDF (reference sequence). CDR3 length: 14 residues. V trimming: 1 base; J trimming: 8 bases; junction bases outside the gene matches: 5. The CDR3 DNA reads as TGTGCCACCAGCAGAGGGACTAGGACTGATGAGCAGTTCTTC. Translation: CATSRGTRTDEQFF. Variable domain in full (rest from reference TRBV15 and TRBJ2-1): DAMVIQNPRYQVTQFGKPVTLSCSQTLNHNVMYWYQQKSSQAPKLLFHYYDKDFNNEADTPDNFQSRRPNTSFCFLDIRSPGLGDTAMYLCATSRGTRTDEQFFGPGTRLTVL.

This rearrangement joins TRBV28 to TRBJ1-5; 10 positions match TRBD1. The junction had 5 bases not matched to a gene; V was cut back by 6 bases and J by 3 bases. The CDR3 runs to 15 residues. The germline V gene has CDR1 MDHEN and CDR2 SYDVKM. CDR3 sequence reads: CASRGTGAHNQPQHF. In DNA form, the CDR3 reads TGTGCCAGCAGGGGGACAGGGGCCCACAATCAGCCCCAGCATTTT. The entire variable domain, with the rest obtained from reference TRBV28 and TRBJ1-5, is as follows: DVKVTQSSRYLVKRTGEKVFLECVQDMDHENMFWYRQDPGLGLRLIYFSYDVKMKEKGDIPEGYSVSREKKERFSLILESASTNQTSMYLCASRGTGAHNQPQHFGDGTRLSIL.

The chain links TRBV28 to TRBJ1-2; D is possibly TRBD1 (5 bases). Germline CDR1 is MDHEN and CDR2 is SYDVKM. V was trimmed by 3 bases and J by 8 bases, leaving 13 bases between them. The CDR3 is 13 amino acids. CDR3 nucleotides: TGTGCCAGCAGTTTCGGGACGGCTTGGGGCTACACCTTC. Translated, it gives CASSFGTAWGYTF.

In DNA, the CDR3 is TGCAGCGTAAAAGGGGGGCTAAGCACTGAAGCTTTCTTT. Residues: CSVKGGLSTEAFF. V is TRBV29-1 and J is TRBJ1-1, with D possibly being TRBD1 (6 bases). This CDR3 spans 13 amino acids. The germline CDR1 and CDR2 sequences are SQVTM and ANQGSEA. The ends were cut back, 6 bases at V and 4 bases at J, with 15 bases in the middle.